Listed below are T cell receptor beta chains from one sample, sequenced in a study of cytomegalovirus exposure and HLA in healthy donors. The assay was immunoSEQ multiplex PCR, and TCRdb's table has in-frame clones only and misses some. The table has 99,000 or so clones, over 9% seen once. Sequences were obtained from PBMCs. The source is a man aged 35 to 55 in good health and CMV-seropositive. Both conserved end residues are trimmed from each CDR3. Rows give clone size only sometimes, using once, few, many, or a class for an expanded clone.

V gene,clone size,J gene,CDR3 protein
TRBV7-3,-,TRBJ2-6,ASSLVAGTTSGANVLT
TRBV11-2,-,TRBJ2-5,ASSLILSRRETQY
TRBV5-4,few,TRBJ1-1,ASSLAGVRNTEAF
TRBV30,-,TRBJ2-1,AWILRTRGNEQF
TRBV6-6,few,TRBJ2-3,VARESTDTQY
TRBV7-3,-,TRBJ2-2,ASSSTGAGTGELF
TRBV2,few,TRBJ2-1,ASRTSGNPYNEQF
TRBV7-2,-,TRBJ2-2,ASSLGFGGSGELF
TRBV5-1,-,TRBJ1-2,ASSLVRGGADGYT
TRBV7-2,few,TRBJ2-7,ASSLRGYEQY
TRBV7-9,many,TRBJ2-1,ASSRRNWEFDEQF
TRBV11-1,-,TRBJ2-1,ASRATSVLNNEQF
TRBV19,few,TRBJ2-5,ASSPTFSGETQY
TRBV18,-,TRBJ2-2,ASSPPGGGANTGELF
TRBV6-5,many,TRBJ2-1,ASSYEREGYNEQF
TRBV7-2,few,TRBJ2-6,ASSSNRGRTSGANVLT
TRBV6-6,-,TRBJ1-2,ASRDSRTNYGYT
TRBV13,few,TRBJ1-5,ASSLAGQPQH
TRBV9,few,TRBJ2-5,ASSVGNSGPETQY
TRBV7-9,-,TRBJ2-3,ASSLDAGDTQY
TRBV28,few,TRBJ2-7,ASSSPGGSYEQY
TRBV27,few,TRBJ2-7,ASSPSAGLATEQY
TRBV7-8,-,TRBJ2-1,ASSTLRGTPFSTEEQF
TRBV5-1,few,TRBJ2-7,ASSSRASGSYEQY
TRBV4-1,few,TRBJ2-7,ASSRAPLYEQY
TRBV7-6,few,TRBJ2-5,ASSLGTAQEGKTQY
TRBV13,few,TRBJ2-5,ASSYYSQRQETQY
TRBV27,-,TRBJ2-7,ASSFGQGAGSYEQY
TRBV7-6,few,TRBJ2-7,ASSLGEWSSYEQY
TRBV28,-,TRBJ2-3,ASSFVLGTDTQY
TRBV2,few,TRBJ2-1,ASSEGGSNNEQF
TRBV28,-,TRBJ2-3,ASRDSSTDTQY
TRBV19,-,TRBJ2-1,ASSRGTGMLYNEQF
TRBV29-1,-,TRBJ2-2,SVTGHYTGELF
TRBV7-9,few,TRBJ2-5,ASSSTSGLQETQY
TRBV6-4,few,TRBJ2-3,ASSAGTSGTDTQY
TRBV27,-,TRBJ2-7,ASSFSSGSSYEQY
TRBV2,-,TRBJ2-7,ASSQTETKI
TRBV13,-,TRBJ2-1,ASSSGRAAHEQF
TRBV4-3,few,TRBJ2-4,ASSQDFGLAGFRNIQY
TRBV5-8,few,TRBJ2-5,ASSLITVQETQY
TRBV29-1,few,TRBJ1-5,SVGQGNQPQH
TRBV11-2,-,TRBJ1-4,ASSRLSGRNEKLF
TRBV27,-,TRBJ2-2,ASSSRDSGTGELF
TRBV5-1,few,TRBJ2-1,ASGWPTWEASYNEQF
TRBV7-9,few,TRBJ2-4,ASSLGEGNIQY
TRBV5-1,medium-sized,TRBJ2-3,ASSSATSGNTDTQY
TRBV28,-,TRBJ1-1,ASSSTRVEF